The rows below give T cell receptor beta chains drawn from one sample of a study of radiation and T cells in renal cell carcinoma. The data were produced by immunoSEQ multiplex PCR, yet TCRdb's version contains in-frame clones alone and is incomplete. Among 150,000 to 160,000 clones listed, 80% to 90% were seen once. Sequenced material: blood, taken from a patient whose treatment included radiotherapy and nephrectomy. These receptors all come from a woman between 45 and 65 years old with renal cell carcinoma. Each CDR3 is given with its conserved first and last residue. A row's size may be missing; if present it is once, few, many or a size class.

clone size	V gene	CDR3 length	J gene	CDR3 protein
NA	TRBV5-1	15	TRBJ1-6	CASSRSSENNSPLHF
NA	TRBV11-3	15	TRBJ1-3	CASSRDGGVGSTIYF
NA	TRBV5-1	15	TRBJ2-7	CASSLAGIRSYEQYF
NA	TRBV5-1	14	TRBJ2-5	CASSWTSPMETQYF
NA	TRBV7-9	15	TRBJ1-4	CASSSARATNEKLFF
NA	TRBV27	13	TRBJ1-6	CASSPDRVSPLHF
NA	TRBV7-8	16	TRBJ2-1	CASSLAQSGSYNEQFF
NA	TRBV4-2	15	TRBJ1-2	CASSQERTLPYGYTF
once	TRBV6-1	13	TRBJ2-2	CASSATRTGELFF
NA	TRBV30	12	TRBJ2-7	CAWSVGSYEQYF
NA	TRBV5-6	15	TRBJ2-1	CASSLGTGTYNEQFF
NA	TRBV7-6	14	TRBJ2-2	CASSLTGVPGELFF
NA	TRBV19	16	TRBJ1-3	CASSLTASSSGNTIYF
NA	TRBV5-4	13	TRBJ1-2	CASSFIGSHGYTF
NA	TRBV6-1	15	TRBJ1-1	CASRLWGGENTEAFF
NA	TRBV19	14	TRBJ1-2	CASSPVTENYGYTF
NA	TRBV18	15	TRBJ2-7	CASSADRAYSYEQYF
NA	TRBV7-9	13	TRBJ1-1	CASSLRGVPEAFF
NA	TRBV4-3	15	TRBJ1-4	CASSQEGRWEEKLFF
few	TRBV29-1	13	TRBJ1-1	CSVAPTVGTEAFF
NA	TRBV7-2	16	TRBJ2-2	CASSSQGQANTGELFF
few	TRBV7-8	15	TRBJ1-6	CASSSLRGSNSPLHF
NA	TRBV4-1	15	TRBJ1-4	CASSEDRGAGEKLFF
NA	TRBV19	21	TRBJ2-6	CASLLLPGTGGTTGGANVLTF
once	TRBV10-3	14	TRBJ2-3	CAIRGGGSPDTQYF
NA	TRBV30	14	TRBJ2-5	CAWSTGGEQETQYF